The 18 T cell receptor beta chains below were found in one sample sequenced in a study of blood T cells in healthy people across ages. PCR was performed a second time for roughly 7 to 11 cycles using a sample-barcoded 5' primer and a J-beta primer mix. TCRdb analysed the 5' RACE reads with MiXCR anew, one entry per CDR3 protein. In the table there are about 640,000 distinct CDR3 sequences, 58% of which are singletons. Sequencing was carried out using blood. The source of these receptors is a man aged 60 to 75 in good health.

This clonotype has only a few counts. This chain joins TRBV12-3 or TRBV12-4 and TRBJ1-2, with no clear D. CDR3 length: 16 residues. V shed 5 bases and J shed 0 bases, with 16 bases lying between them. The chain's CDR3 is CASSPFGRETNYGYTF. In nucleotides, the CDR3 is TGTGCCAGCAGTCCCTTTGGGAGGGAGACTAACTATGGCTACACCTTC.

This clonotype was observed a few times. The gene calls are TRBV5-1 and TRBJ1-4; D gene ambiguous. The V end was cut by 3 bases, the J end by 8 bases, with 17 bases between. Germline V gives CDR1 SGHRS, CDR2 YFSETQ. This CDR3 has 15 residues. CDR3 region: CASSSRTGVREKLFF. Written as DNA, the CDR3 is TGCGCCAGCAGCTCCCGGACGGGAGTGAGGGAAAAACTGTTTTTT.

V usage is TRBV20-1 and J usage is TRBJ2-1, with D uncertain. The CDR3 is 15 amino acids. Germline V gene data show CDR1 as DFQATT and CDR2 as SNEGSKA (reference sequence). The V and J ends lost 6 bases and 2 bases respectively, with 17 bases between them. The CDR3 protein is CSAPPSSQPYNEQFF. The CDR3 DNA reads TGCAGTGCGCCCCCAAGCAGCCAGCCCTACAATGAGCAGTTCTTC.

The rearrangement links TRBV7-9 to TRBJ1-2, with 7 bases fitting TRBD1. This CDR3 contains 14 residues. Germline V gene sequence: CDR1 SEHNR, CDR2 FQNEAQ (reference sequence). Unmatched junction bases numbered 2, after V lost 1 base and J lost 3 bases. The CDR3 sequence: CASSLVGTDYGYTF. CDR3 DNA sequence: TGTGCCAGCAGCTTAGTGGGGACAGACTATGGCTACACCTTC.

The CDR3 loop is CASSPGAVYNEQFF. As DNA, the CDR3 is TGTGCCAGCAGCCCAGGGGCGGTATACAATGAGCAGTTCTTC. The V and J genes are TRBV7-8 and TRBJ2-1; TRBD1 is a possible D gene (6 bases). In germline, CDR1 is SGHVS, CDR2 FQNEAQ. The V and J ends lost 5 bases and 4 bases respectively, with 12 bases between them. This CDR3 region has 14 residues.

This clonotype was seen a handful of times. The rearrangement uses TRBV29-1 and TRBJ2-1; weak D call: TRBD1 (6 bases). Germline CDR1 reads SQVTM; CDR2 reads ANQGSEA. The V and J ends lost 4 bases and 8 bases respectively, with 15 bases between them. The CDR3 is 13 amino acids. CDR3 coding DNA: TGCAGCGTTGCACAGGGAACTGGGGATGAGCAGTTCTTC. Residues: CSVAQGTGDEQFF.

The chain carries TRBV5-1 and TRBJ2-6; D not certain. Deletions cut 1 base from V and 0 bases from J, with 8 bases between. Germline V lookup: CDR1 SGHRS, CDR2 YFSETQ. The length of the CDR3 is 16 residues. The CDR3 nucleotides read TGCGCCAGCAGCTTGAGTGGAGCCTCTGGGGCCAACGTCCTGACTTTC. This encodes CASSLSGASGANVLTF. Filled out from reference TRBV5-1 and TRBJ2-6, the complete variable domain reads KAGVTQTPRYLIKTRGQQVTLSCSPISGHRSVSWYQQTPGQGLQFLFEYFSETQRNKGNFPGRFSGRQFSNSRSEMNVSTLELGDSALYLCASSLSGASGANVLTFGAGSRLTVL.

J is TRBJ2-5 and V is TRBV14; 9 bases are shared with TRBD1. The CDR3 runs 15 residues. Germline CDR1 SGHDN, CDR2 FVKESK. After removal of 4 bases from V and 4 bases from J, the junction contained 7 bases not matched to a gene. This CDR3 is CASSPRRGQGETQYF. The CDR3, as DNA: TGTGCCAGCAGCCCCCGGAGGGGACAGGGAGAGACCCAGTACTTC. The full variable domain, completed using reference TRBV14 and TRBJ2-5, is EAGVTQFPSHSVIEKGQTVTLRCDPISGHDNLYWYRRVMGKEIKFLLHFVKESKQDESGMPNNRFLAERTGGTYSTLKVQPAELEDSGVYFCASSPRRGQGETQYFGPGTRLLVL.

This clonotype was counted once. In DNA form, the CDR3 reads TGTGCCAGCAGCCTCTTAGCGGGGGGGCCCTACTACAATGAGCAGTTCTTC. This codes for CASSLLAGGPYYNEQFF. The J gene is TRBJ2-1, the V gene TRBV11-1; TRBD2 matches at 11 bases. Unmatched junction bases numbered 9, after V lost 5 bases and J lost 3 bases. Germline CDR1 reads SGHAT; CDR2 reads FQDESV (reference sequence). This CDR3 region has 17 residues.

The chain uses TRBV10-3 and TRBJ2-3; D might be TRBD1 or TRBD2, each matching 6 bases. Trimming removed 7 bases from V and 3 bases from J, with 11 bases in between. The CDR3 contains 13 residues. Germline assignment: CDR1 ENHRY and CDR2 SYGVKD. CDR3 sequence reads: CAINRGPTDTQYF. CDR3 sequence (DNA): TGTGCCATCAATCGGGGGCCGACAGATACGCAGTATTTT.

The chain links TRBV9 to TRBJ2-5, with 9 bases identical to TRBD2. With V trimmed by 3 bases and J by 1 base, 4 bases remained unmatched. Germline assignment: CDR1 SGDLS and CDR2 YYNGEE. This CDR3 contains 15 residues. This chain's CDR3 is CASSELAGFQETQYF. DNA for the CDR3: TGTGCCAGCAGCGAACTAGCGGGTTTCCAAGAGACCCAGTACTTC. The full variable domain, with the rest looked up from reference TRBV9 and TRBJ2-5, is DSGVTQTPKHLITATGQRVTLRCSPRSGDLSVYWYQQSLDQGLQFLIQYYNGEERAKGNILERFSAQQFPDLHSELNLSSLELGDSALYFCASSELAGFQETQYFGPGTRLLVL.

The chain joins TRBV5-6 to TRBJ2-1, with 9 positions matching TRBD2. V shed 3 bases and J 0 bases; nucleotides not matched to a gene: 4. The germline V gene has CDR1 SGHDT and CDR2 YYEEEE. The CDR3 runs to 16 residues. CDR3 residues: CASSSSGGRSYNEQFF. The CDR3 DNA is TGTGCCAGCAGCTCAAGCGGGGGGCGCTCCTACAATGAGCAGTTCTTC.

The chain couples TRBV20-1 to TRBJ2-1, with 8 bases that match TRBD2. The CDR3 is 14 amino acids. CDR1 DFQATT and CDR2 SNEGSKA come from the germline V gene (reference sequence). V shed 6 bases and J 3 bases; nucleotides not matched to a gene: 7. DNA of the CDR3: TGCAGTGCAACTAGCGGCGACAACTACAATGAGCAGTTCTTC. Its protein is CSATSGDNYNEQFF.

A few counts support this clonotype. The chain has TRBV6-2 or TRBV6-3 and TRBJ2-5; 7 bases align to TRBD1. The CDR3 runs 14 residues. J gave up 2 bases and V 7 bases, and 7 bases lay outside the gene matches. The V gene's germline CDR1 is MNHEY and CDR2 SVGEGT. CDR3 sequence: CASTRQGTQETQYF. As DNA, the CDR3 is TGTGCCAGCACCCGACAGGGAACGCAAGAGACCCAGTACTTC.

The rearrangement links TRBV10-3 to TRBJ2-1, with D unresolved. Germline CDR1 is ENHRY and CDR2 is SYGVKD. V was pared by 7 bases and J by 3 bases, with 10 bases between. The CDR3 runs to 13 residues. This chain's CDR3 is CAITETLYNEQFF. The CDR3, as DNA: TGTGCCATCACGGAGACTCTCTACAATGAGCAGTTCTTC.

As concerns this clonotype: Relative to the germline gene, one junction end is altered; a read error may explain this. The V and J genes are TRBV4-2 and TRBJ2-1, with a tentative D call TRBD2 (5 bases). Germline V gene sequence: CDR1 LGHNA, CDR2 YNFKEQ. CDR3 length: 15 amino acids. This chain's CDR3 is CACSQSTGYLNEQFF. As DNA, the CDR3 is TGTGCCTGCAGCCAAAGTACGGGGTATCTCAATGAGCAGTTCTTC.

In this sample, this clonotype turned up a few times. The CDR3 reads CASSLGTGPSTDTQYF. The DNA for the CDR3 is TGCGCCAGCAGCTTGGGTACAGGGCCTAGCACAGATACGCAGTATTTT. The chain is built from TRBV5-1 and TRBJ2-3, with D tentatively TRBD1 (6 bases). The germline CDR1 and CDR2 sequences are SGHRS and YFSETQ. V lost 0 bases and J lost 0, with 11 bases in between. This CDR3 is 16 amino acids long.

The J gene is TRBJ2-6, the V gene TRBV6-5; TRBD1 matches at 8 bases. Germline CDR1 and CDR2: MNHEY and SVGAGI. J gave up 0 bases and V 4 bases, and 5 bases lay outside the gene matches. The CDR3 consists of 17 residues. The CDR3 nucleotides read TGTGCCAGCAGTTCCGGGACAGGCACCTCTGGGGCCAACGTCCTGACTTTC. Amino acids: CASSSGTGTSGANVLTF.